These T cell receptor beta chains were read from a single sample in a study of Ad26.COV2.S vaccination and SARS-CoV-2 variants. The method was immunoSEQ multiplex PCR; TCRdb's version includes in-frame clones alone and lacks a portion of them. The sample yields 350,000 to 400,000 clones, 80% to 90% seen once. Source: peripheral blood, taken in a trial of Ad26.COV2.S vaccine versus placebo. These receptors were taken from a person between 18 and 59 years old who received the Ad26.COV2.S COVID-19 vaccine or a placebo. Both conserved end residues are part of each CDR3.

cdr3_aa v_call cdr3_length j_call
CASTPLGTGGSELFF TRBV7-9 15 TRBJ2-2
CAISAEFNEKLFF TRBV10-3 13 TRBJ1-4
CASSVQLGKPPQHF TRBV19 14 TRBJ1-5
CASGLVLTDDLTHYGYTF TRBV12-5 18 TRBJ1-2
CASSLGSQRNSPLHF TRBV5-1 15 TRBJ1-6
CASSPQRGGGETQYF TRBV10-2 15 TRBJ2-5
CASRGSRDTQYF TRBV27 12 TRBJ2-3
CASSRLAGPTDTQYF TRBV4-1 15 TRBJ2-3
CASSVDSGGFQTQYF TRBV9 15 TRBJ2-5
CASSLDSPGQPQHF TRBV5-1 14 TRBJ1-5
CASTTDGTEAFF TRBV4-2 12 TRBJ1-1
CASSYSGTAGYNYGYTF TRBV6-2/TRBV6-3 17 TRBJ1-2
CASSLKSQRAENGYTF TRBV7-9 16 TRBJ1-2
CASSLVSGNGEQYF TRBV11-2 14 TRBJ2-7
CASSYDRGYNEKLFF TRBV7-9 15 TRBJ1-4
CAWRLAGDQETQYF TRBV30 14 TRBJ2-5
CASSQDWRVVDGYTF TRBV3-1/TRBV3-2 15 TRBJ1-2
CASSSETYGYTF TRBV7-8 12 TRBJ1-2
CASSLDGRDYEQYF TRBV7-2 14 TRBJ2-7
CASSGEEGGYTF TRBV2 12 TRBJ1-2
CASSLVGRGRFYEQYF TRBV5-6 16 TRBJ2-7
CATSDSGTGIGGYTF TRBV24-1 15 TRBJ1-2
CASSSQDEKLFF TRBV18 12 TRBJ1-4
CASSQGAGGLHNEQFF TRBV3-1/TRBV3-2 16 TRBJ2-1
CASQLGGGEARNTEAFF TRBV27 17 TRBJ1-1
CASSYSLLAGGEQYF TRBV6-5 15 TRBJ2-7
CASSLGVYAYTF TRBV19 12 TRBJ1-2
CASSKRGEPGLAYDYEQYF TRBV21-1 19 TRBJ2-7
CASSFAGTGASDTEAFF TRBV11-2 17 TRBJ1-1
CASSLALGYNEQFF TRBV5-1 14 TRBJ2-1
CASRRLVGQGAPGELFF TRBV6-6 17 TRBJ2-2
CASSQERVISGGAYRNEQFF TRBV4-1 20 TRBJ2-1
CASSEAYRGSYNEQFF TRBV2 16 TRBJ2-1
CASSREVREAFF TRBV7-9 12 TRBJ1-1
CASTWDLFSNQPQHF TRBV6-5 15 TRBJ1-5
CASGLMDTNEKLFF TRBV12-5 14 TRBJ1-4
CASTRAGGRRETQYF TRBV10-2 15 TRBJ2-5
CARRVSDYGYTF TRBV2 12 TRBJ1-2
CASSQDLDRGTGELFF TRBV4-3 16 TRBJ2-2
CASSFGVGNGYTF TRBV7-8 13 TRBJ1-2